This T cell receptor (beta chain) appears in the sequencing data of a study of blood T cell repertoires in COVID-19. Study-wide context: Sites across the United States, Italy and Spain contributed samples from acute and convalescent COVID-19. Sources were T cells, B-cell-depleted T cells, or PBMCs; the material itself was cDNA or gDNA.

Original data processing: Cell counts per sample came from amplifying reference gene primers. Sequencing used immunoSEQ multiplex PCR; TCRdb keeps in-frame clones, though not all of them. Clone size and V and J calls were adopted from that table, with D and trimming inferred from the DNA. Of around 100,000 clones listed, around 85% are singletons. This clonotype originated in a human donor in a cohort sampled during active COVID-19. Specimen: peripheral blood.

CDR3 protein: CASSSGAGRTGNTEAFF. The CDR3 DNA sequence: TGCGCCAGCAGCTCCGGCGCGGGCAGGACGGGCAACACTGAAGCTTTCTTT. The chain couples TRBV5-1 to TRBJ1-1; D gene ambiguous. Germline lookup yields CDR1 SGHRS and CDR2 YFSETQ. V lost 3 bases to trimming and J lost 2 bases, with 20 bases between them. The length of the CDR3 is 17 residues. Full variable domain (rest looked up from reference TRBV5-1 and TRBJ1-1): KAGVTQTPRYLIKTRGQQVTLSCSPISGHRSVSWYQQTPGQGLQFLFEYFSETQRNKGNFPGRFSGRQFSNSRSEMNVSTLELGDSALYLCASSSGAGRTGNTEAFFGQGTRLTVV.